Presented here are 30 T cell receptor beta chains from one specimen sequenced in a study of T-cell reconstitution after alpha-beta-depleted transplantation in children (dated by TCRdb to the mid-2010s). The meaning of the sample's treatment or condition label: allogeneic hematopoietic cell transplantation with graft depleted of TCRalphabeta T cells and CD19 B cells. Libraries were made using PCR. Instrument on record: Illumina HiSeq 2500. To normalize quantification of the TCRbeta repertoire, the TCR libraries were built with molecular barcoding that relied on unique molecular identifiers. TCRdb took the public reads, trimmed them with fastp at Q25, ran MiXCR for clone calling and kept in-frame beta chains. A single entry per CDR3 protein holds the most common genes and DNA from its merged rows. Within this sample are roughly 350,000 distinct CDR3 sequences, with about 17% of them counted one time only. Roughly 41% of the sample goes to the ten largest clones.

Sequenced material: PBMCs, mostly from graft donor cells, taken 360 days after TCRalphabeta/CD19-depleted stem cell transplant. The origin of the receptors is a male patient between 2 and 10 years old who had a stem cell transplant for acute lymphoblastic leukemia, so the T cells may come from the graft donor.

In this sample, this clonotype turned up a few times. The CDR3 sequence is CASSRVNYGYTF. In nucleotides, the CDR3 is TGTGCCAGCAGCCGCGTTAACTATGGCTACACCTTC. The V gene is TRBV14, the J gene TRBJ1-2, with D hard to call. The ends were cut back, 4 bases at V and 1 base at J, with 4 bases in the middle. CDR1 and CDR2 (germline): SGHDN, FVKESK. This CDR3 comprises 12 residues.

The chain employs TRBV9 and TRBJ2-2; possibly TRBD2 for D (5 bases). The ends were cut back, 1 base at V and 5 bases at J, with 12 bases in the middle. Germline values: CDR1 SGDLS, CDR2 YYNGEE. The CDR3 spans 15 residues. Here the CDR3 DNA reads TGTGCCAGCAGCGTACTTCGGGAAAGGACCGGGGAGCTGTTTTTT. It yields the protein CASSVLRERTGELFF.

The V and J genes are TRBV14 and TRBJ1-1, with D perhaps TRBD1 (5 bases). V gave up 1 base and J gave up 9 bases, with 15 bases separating them. In germline, CDR1 is SGHDN, CDR2 FVKESK. There are 14 residues in the CDR3. The CDR3 region has the DNA TGTGCCAGCAGCCAAGGTATTCGGGGGAGGCAAGCTTTCTTT. It codes for CASSQGIRGRQAFF. Based on the CDR3 plus reference TRBV14 and TRBJ1-1, the full variable domain is EAGVTQFPSHSVIEKGQTVTLRCDPISGHDNLYWYRRVMGKEIKFLLHFVKESKQDESGMPNNRFLAERTGGTYSTLKVQPAELEDSGVYFCASSQGIRGRQAFFGQGTRLTVV.

This clonotype was picked up a small number of times. The genes are TRBV28 and TRBJ2-5; 9 bases align to TRBD1. J lost 3 bases, V lost 4 bases, and 3 bases had no gene match. This CDR3 is built from 14 residues. The V gene's germline CDR1 is MDHEN and CDR2 SYDVKM. The CDR3 loop reads CASSYRGREETQYF. The CDR3 DNA reads TGTGCCAGCAGTTACAGGGGGCGGGAAGAGACCCAGTACTTC.

This clonotype was counted a few times. V is TRBV20-1 and J is TRBJ2-7; D is undetermined. V lost 4 bases and J lost 0, with 4 bases in between. The CDR3 is 11 amino acids. The germline V gene encodes CDR1 DFQATT and CDR2 SNEGSKA (reference sequence). The DNA for the CDR3 is TGCAGTGCTACTCACTCCTACGAGCAGTACTTC. The encoded protein is CSATHSYEQYF.

In its sample, this clonotype was seen a few times. The gene calls are TRBV6-1 and TRBJ1-4; 7 bases map to TRBD1. Germline V lookup: CDR1 MNHNS, CDR2 SASEGT. The CDR3 consists of 14 residues. The J segment lost 8 bases and the V segment lost 5 bases, leaving 8 bases of the junction unmatched. The CDR3 reads CASSMTGLNEKLFF. The CDR3, as DNA: TGTGCCAGCAGTATGACAGGGTTAAACGAAAAACTGTTTTTT.

The CDR3: CASIQGTSTDTQYF. In DNA form, the CDR3 reads TGCGCCAGCATCCAGGGTACTAGCACAGATACGCAGTATTTT. The chain employs TRBV23-1 and TRBJ2-3; D possibly corresponds to TRBD1 (5 bases). TRBV23-1 is an ORF for which the function is uncertain. The CDR3 has 14 residues. Trimming pared 7 bases from V and 0 bases from J, leaving 11 bases between.

V and J are TRBV5-1 and TRBJ1-1; 9 bases match TRBD1. Per the germline V gene, CDR1 is SGHRS and CDR2 is YFSETQ. V gave up 5 bases and J gave up 6 bases; unmatched junction bases: 8. CDR3 length: 14 residues. The CDR3 spells CASRQTGGKAEAFF. The CDR3 DNA is TGCGCCAGCAGACAGACAGGGGGGAAGGCTGAAGCTTTCTTT.

J is TRBJ1-5 and V is TRBV4-1, with TRBD1 as a possible D gene (6 bases). CDR1 and CDR2 from the germline V gene are MGHRA and YSYEKL. V gave up 4 bases and J gave up 4 bases, with 14 bases separating them. This CDR3 contains 15 residues. CDR3 DNA: TGCGCCAGCAGCCGAAGACAGGCCCCTAATCAGCCCCAGCATTTT. This translates into CASSRRQAPNQPQHF.

This clonotype was seen only a few times. J is TRBJ2-7 and V is TRBV7-8; D is perhaps TRBD2 (7 bases). Germline CDR1 SGHVS, CDR2 FQNEAQ. The CDR3 extends over 16 amino acids. V lost 2 bases and J lost 6, with 20 bases in between. CDR3 nucleotides: TGTGCCAGCAGCTTACCCCAGGCGGGGGCGGCGCTCGAGCAGTACTTC. It yields the protein CASSLPQAGAALEQYF.

The V and J genes are TRBV10-3 and TRBJ2-1, with 7 bases matching TRBD2. Trimming at V came to 10 bases and at J to 4 bases, leaving 4 bases not matched to a gene. This CDR3 region has 12 residues. The germline CDR1 and CDR2 sequences are ENHRY and SYGVKD. This CDR3 is CATLGLYNEQFF. In nucleotides, the CDR3 is TGTGCCACCTTGGGACTATACAATGAGCAGTTCTTC.

This clonotype was seen many times. This chain links TRBV6-2 or TRBV6-3 with TRBJ2-1, with D possibly being TRBD2 (5 bases). The CDR3 sequence is 11 residues long. Looked up from germline, CDR1 is MNHEY and CDR2 is SVGEGT. The V end lost 8 bases, the J end lost 6 bases, and 8 bases lay between the germline ends. DNA of the CDR3: TGTGCCAGCGGGAGAGGCAATGAGCAGTTCTTC. As protein: CASGRGNEQFF.

The chain links TRBV28 to TRBJ1-2, with D uncertain. The CDR3 length is 11 residues. V was shortened by 10 bases and J by 3 bases, with 9 bases between the two germline ends. The germline V gene has CDR1 MDHEN and CDR2 SYDVKM. The DNA for the CDR3 is TGTGCCATCAGATGGTACTATGGCTACACCTTC. This codes for CAIRWYYGYTF.

Many counts were recorded for this clonotype. The V call is TRBV2, the J call TRBJ2-7; D perhaps matches TRBD1 (6 bases). This CDR3 has 13 amino acids. Trimming took 6 bases from V and 1 from J, leaving 10 bases between them. The germline V gene encodes CDR1 SNHLY and CDR2 FYNNEI. In DNA form, the CDR3 reads TGTGCCAGCAGAAGGGACATTTCCTACGAGCAGTACTTC. Residues: CASRRDISYEQYF.

The CDR3 here is CASSQDPTGGPYNEQFF. Written as DNA, the CDR3 is TGCGCCAGCAGCCAAGATCCCACGGGAGGGCCTTACAATGAGCAGTTCTTC. This rearrangement joins TRBV4-3 to TRBJ2-1, with 8 bases matching TRBD2. The germline V gene encodes CDR1 LGHNA and CDR2 YSLEER. There are 17 residues in the CDR3. With V trimmed by 0 bases and J by 4 bases, 8 bases remained unmatched.

The chain has TRBV29-1 and TRBJ2-3, with D maybe TRBD1 (7 bases). Trimming took 7 bases from V and 0 from J, leaving 14 bases between them. Germline V gene lookup returns CDR1 SQVTM and CDR2 ANQGSEA. This CDR3 is built from 14 residues. The CDR3 protein is CSAQGGRSTDTQYF. CDR3 nucleotide sequence: TGCAGCGCCCAGGGGGGCAGAAGCACAGATACGCAGTATTTT.

In its sample, this clonotype was seen a few times. The chain employs TRBV15 and TRBJ1-5; D is unresolved. Germline V gene sequence: CDR1 LNHNV, CDR2 YYDKDF (reference sequence). V shed 4 bases and J shed 5 bases, with 12 bases lying between them. CDR3 length: 14 amino acids. Written as DNA, the CDR3 is TGTGCCACCAGCATCGGGATTGGGGATCAGCCCCAGCATTTT. This gives the protein CATSIGIGDQPQHF.

This clonotype was detected many times. The V and J genes are TRBV5-4 and TRBJ2-2; a possible D gene is TRBD1 (7 bases). Germline V gene sequence: CDR1 SGHNT, CDR2 YYREEE (reference sequence). There are 16 residues in the CDR3. The V gene lost 0 bases and the J gene lost 0 bases, with 9 bases spanning the gap. The CDR3 DNA reads TGTGCCAGCAGCTTGGGCGGGACAGCGAACACCGGGGAGCTGTTTTTT. This translates into CASSLGGTANTGELFF.

This clonotype occurred many times. The chain uses TRBV5-1 and TRBJ1-2, with D perhaps matching TRBD1 (5 bases). CDR1 and CDR2 from the germline V gene are SGHRS and YFSETQ. V was clipped by 0 bases and J by 2 bases, with 14 bases between them. The CDR3 has 16 residues. This CDR3 reads CASSLGLRGRNYGYTF. The CDR3 bases are TGCGCCAGCAGCTTGGGATTGAGGGGCCGAAACTATGGCTACACCTTC.

V usage is TRBV20-1 and J usage is TRBJ2-3, with 10 bases matching TRBD1. Germline CDR1 and CDR2: DFQATT and SNEGSKA (reference sequence). The CDR3 is 14 amino acids. V was clipped by 6 bases and J by 4 bases; unmatched bases: 7. The CDR3 nucleotides read TGCAGTGCCCAGGGACAGGGGATCGCAGATACGCAGTATTTT. The encoded protein is CSAQGQGIADTQYF.

This clonotype showed up just a few times. This chain uses TRBV16 with TRBJ1-5; D remains ambiguous. V dropped 1 base and J dropped 4 bases, with 8 bases sitting between them. CDR3 length: 14 amino acids. Per germline, CDR1 KGHSY and CDR2 FQNENV. CDR3 residues: CASSQYDRNQPQHF. As DNA, the CDR3 is TGTGCCAGCAGCCAATACGACCGTAATCAGCCCCAGCATTTT.

The chain links TRBV4-1 to TRBJ2-1; perhaps TRBD2 as D (6 bases). Germline V CDR1 and CDR2: MGHRA, YSYEKL. The V end lost 4 bases, the J end lost 1 base, and 14 bases lay between the germline ends. This CDR3 has 16 amino acids. CDR3 amino acids: CASSRWDLSSYNEQFF. The CDR3, as DNA: TGCGCCAGCAGCCGGTGGGACTTGAGTTCCTACAATGAGCAGTTCTTC.

This clonotype showed up many times. The rearrangement joins TRBV6-1 to TRBJ2-3; a possible D gene is TRBD2 (5 bases). The V gene lost 6 bases and the J gene lost 1 base, with 11 bases spanning the gap. CDR1 is MNHNS and CDR2 is SASEGT in the germline V gene. This CDR3 is 14 amino acids long. CDR3 protein: CASREWGGTDTQYF. The CDR3 DNA sequence: TGTGCCAGCAGGGAATGGGGAGGCACAGATACGCAGTATTTT.

J is TRBJ2-1 and V is TRBV20-1; 10 bases are shared with TRBD2. The length of the CDR3 is 15 residues. In germline, CDR1 is DFQATT, CDR2 SNEGSKA (reference sequence). V dropped 6 bases and J dropped 7; count of bases not matched to a gene: 12. CDR3 amino acids: CSASAAGGPFNEQFF. The DNA of the CDR3 is TGCAGTGCGAGTGCAGCGGGAGGGCCTTTTAATGAGCAGTTCTTC.

V gene TRBV12-3 or TRBV12-4 combines with J gene TRBJ2-3, with 12 bases identical to TRBD2. Trimming at V came to 2 bases and at J to 1 base, leaving 4 bases not matched to a gene. The length of the CDR3 is 17 residues. This CDR3 is CASSLISSGRGTDTQYF. CDR3 nucleotide sequence: TGTGCCAGCAGTTTAATTTCTAGCGGGAGGGGCACAGATACGCAGTATTTT.

This chain links TRBV6-2 or TRBV6-3 with TRBJ1-1; D gene unclear. Germline V gene data show CDR1 as MNHEY and CDR2 as SVGEGT. Trimming left V 2 bases short and J 6 bases short, with 10 bases between. The CDR3 covers 13 residues. DNA for the CDR3: TGTGCCAGCAGTTACGAAACCTTCGCTGAAGCTTTCTTT. It is translated as CASSYETFAEAFF.

The chain employs TRBV12-3 or TRBV12-4 and TRBJ2-7, with D possibly being TRBD2 (5 bases). The CDR3 totals 15 residues. Between the trimmed V and J ends, which lost 5 bases and 3 bases, there was a span of 17 bases. CDR3 sequence reads: CASSPTGESHYEQYF. In nucleotides, the CDR3 is TGTGCCAGCAGTCCAACCGGGGAATCCCACTACGAGCAGTACTTC.

This clonotype was seen at least ten times. The CDR3 DNA is TGTGCCAGCAGCTTAAATAAGGTCTTGAACACTGAAGCTTTCTTT. Protein sequence: CASSLNKVLNTEAFF. This chain joins TRBV7-2 and TRBJ1-1; no firm D call. CDR1 is SGHTA and CDR2 is FQGNSA in the germline V gene. V shed 2 bases and J shed 0 bases, with 10 bases lying between them. The length of the CDR3 is 15 residues.

This clonotype occurred many times. The chain carries TRBV4-2 and TRBJ2-2; D possibly corresponds to TRBD2 (5 bases). Germline loops: CDR1 LGHNA, CDR2 YNFKEQ. The ends were cut back, 0 bases at V and 3 bases at J, with 20 bases in the middle. This CDR3 is built from 19 residues. The CDR3 bases are TGTGCCAGCAGCCAAGAGAAAATTTTACGGGATTGGGACACCGGGGAGCTGTTTTTT. As protein: CASSQEKILRDWDTGELFF.

This clonotype was seen repeatedly, ten times or more. The chain joins TRBV2 to TRBJ2-7; D not certain. V was pared by 4 bases and J by 0 bases, with 10 bases between. Germline assignment: CDR1 SNHLY and CDR2 FYNNEI. This CDR3 comprises 14 residues. CDR3 DNA: TGTGCCAGCAGTGGGGTCGACGTCTCCTACGAGCAGTACTTC. Protein sequence: CASSGVDVSYEQYF. Based on the CDR3 plus reference TRBV2 and TRBJ2-7, the full variable domain is EPEVTQTPSHQVTQMGQEVILRCVPISNHLYFYWYRQILGQKVEFLVSFYNNEISEKSEIFDDQFSVERPDGSNFTLKIRSTKLEDSAMYFCASSGVDVSYEQYFGPGTRLTVT.